The clone carrying this T cell receptor beta chain was picked up one time. Germline-derived CDR1 and CDR2 are SGHTS and YDEGEE. Trimming took 2 bases from V and 7 from J, leaving 6 bases between them. CDR3 size: 12 residues. The record originates from a study of blood T cell repertoires in COVID-19. Study summary: Researchers got acute and convalescent COVID-19 samples from the United States, Italy and Spain. Sources were T cells, B-cell-depleted T cells, or PBMCs; the material itself was cDNA or gDNA.

In the authors' workflow: Amplification of reference gene primers provided the estimated nucleated cell counts. Assay: immunoSEQ multiplex PCR; the TCRdb copy retains only in-frame clones and omits some. V and J calls and clone size are those listed in that table; D and trimming were worked out from the DNA. This table holds roughly 150,000 clones, 88% found once. Sequencing was performed on peripheral blood. The V and J genes are TRBV5-8 and TRBJ1-4; D unresolved. This receptor was taken from a human donor in a cohort sampled during active COVID-19. In DNA, the CDR3 is TGTGCCAGCAGCTTTTTCAGTGAAAAACTGTTTTTT. Residues: CASSFFSEKLFF.